These 2 T cell receptor beta chains originate from one sample sequenced in a study of cytomegalovirus exposure and HLA in healthy donors. PCR involved 60 Vbeta and 13 Jbeta primers. Sequenced by immunoSEQ multiplex PCR; TCRdb stores in-frame clones only, minus some. The sample shows 90,000 to 120,000 clones, roughly 76% of them seen only once. The sample taken for sequencing was PBMCs. The receptors were sampled from a man aged 18 to 29 in good health and CMV-seronegative.

This sequence joins TRBV6-5 and TRBJ1-2; 9 bases map to TRBD1. This CDR3 has 14 amino acids. Germline values: CDR1 MNHEY, CDR2 SVGAGI. The V and J ends lost 1 base and 8 bases, in that order; junction bases with no gene match: 5. The CDR3 DNA reads TGTGCCAGCAGTTACTTCGGACAGGGGAGCGGCTACACCTTC. Its protein product is CASSYFGQGSGYTF.

In its sample, this clone was seen a few times. The chain is built from TRBV30 and TRBJ1-2; 8 bases match TRBD1. Looked up from germline, CDR1 is GTSNPN and CDR2 is SVGIG (reference sequence). This CDR3 has 15 amino acids. V lost 7 bases to trimming and J lost 4 bases; unmatched junction nucleotides: 14. The CDR3, as DNA: TGTGCCTCTTCTCGGGACAGGACCCGGCCCTATGGCTACACCTTC. Encoded protein: CASSRDRTRPYGYTF.